The following is a T cell receptor beta chain sequence with its context. This entry comes from a study of blood T cell repertoires in COVID-19. In the study overall: Samples of COVID-19 (acute and convalescent) were obtained from the United States, Italy and Spain. Sample material is recorded as cDNA or gDNA derived from T cells, B-cell-depleted T cells, or PBMCs.

In the authors' methods: Counts of nucleated cells, estimated from reference gene primer amplification, were obtained. This table comes from immunoSEQ multiplex PCR, and its TCRdb copy is limited to in-frame clones, with some not included. From that table come the V and J calls and clone size; the DNA was used to work out D and trimming. The table shows tens of thousands of clones, with 82% occurring only once. Germline V gene sequence: CDR1 SQVTM, CDR2 ANQGSEA. The CDR3 has 13 residues. V was clipped by 6 bases and J by 3 bases; unmatched bases: 7. The sequenced sample was peripheral blood. The rearrangement joins TRBV29-1 to TRBJ1-1; TRBD1 matches at 7 bases. This sequence originates from a human donor in a cohort sampled during active COVID-19. CDR3 residues: CSVEGAKDTEAFF. The CDR3 coding sequence is TGCAGCGTAGAGGGGGCTAAGGACACTGAAGCTTTCTTT.